The 27 T cell receptor beta chains below all came from one sample that was sequenced in a study of sequential checkpoint blockade in melanoma. Assay used: immunoSEQ multiplex PCR; TCRdb lists only in-frame clones, some missing. The sample shows roughly 10,000 clones, 57% of them seen only once. Treatment: randomized to nivolumab then ipilimumab (arm A) or the reverse (arm B). The source material was CD8+ T cells sorted from blood (inferred from file names), sampled from a patient given nivolumab and ipilimumab in sequence. Receptors were obtained from a human donor with melanoma.

The V gene is TRBV5-1, the J gene TRBJ2-7, with 11 nucleotides matching TRBD1. Germline CDR1 SGHRS, CDR2 YFSETQ. The CDR3 covers 15 residues. J gave up 4 bases and V 0 bases, and 3 bases lay outside the gene matches. The CDR3 region is CASSLVGTGGYEQYF. The CDR3 bases are TGCGCCAGCAGCTTGGTCGGGACAGGGGGTTACGAGCAGTACTTC.

The rearrangement uses TRBV27 and TRBJ1-2; 8 bases are shared with TRBD1. This CDR3 region has 14 residues. Germline CDR1 is MNHEY and CDR2 is SMNVEV (reference sequence). Unmatched junction bases numbered 4, after V lost 3 bases and J lost 4 bases. CDR3 in DNA: TGTGCCAGCAGTTTTGGACAGGGCATCTATGGCTACACCTTC. Translation: CASSFGQGIYGYTF.

The rearrangement uses TRBV2 and TRBJ2-7; no definite D call. The CDR3 sequence is 17 residues long. Trimming shortened V by 8 bases and J by 0 bases, and 23 bases separated the two germline ends. Germline values: CDR1 SNHLY, CDR2 FYNNEI. CDR3 sequence: CASPLVGETHSSYEQYF. The CDR3 nucleotides read TGTGCCAGCCCCTTGGTCGGTGAGACACACAGCTCCTACGAGCAGTACTTC. The full variable domain, with the rest looked up from reference TRBV2 and TRBJ2-7, is EPEVTQTPSHQVTQMGQEVILRCVPISNHLYFYWYRQILGQKVEFLVSFYNNEISEKSEIFDDQFSVERPDGSNFTLKIRSTKLEDSAMYFCASPLVGETHSSYEQYFGPGTRLTVT.

The CDR3: CASSAATVNTDTQYF. The CDR3 nucleotides read TGTGCCAGCAGCGCAGCGACAGTAAACACAGATACGCAGTATTTT. This sequence joins TRBV9 and TRBJ2-3, with D maybe TRBD1 (5 bases). The germline CDR1 and CDR2 sequences are SGDLS and YYNGEE. Between the trimmed V and J ends, which lost 3 bases and 2 bases, there was a span of 13 bases. The CDR3 runs 15 residues. Variable domain in full (rest from reference TRBV9 and TRBJ2-3): DSGVTQTPKHLITATGQRVTLRCSPRSGDLSVYWYQQSLDQGLQFLIQYYNGEERAKGNILERFSAQQFPDLHSELNLSSLELGDSALYFCASSAATVNTDTQYFGPGTRLTVL.

V is TRBV6-5 and J is TRBJ2-3; 8 bases map to TRBD1. Trimming took 10 bases from V and 10 from J; bases not matched to a gene: 4. The CDR3 length is 10 residues. CDR1 and CDR2 from the germline V gene are MNHEY and SVGAGI. The CDR3 loop reads CATGQGAQYF. DNA of the CDR3: TGTGCCACAGGACAGGGCGCGCAGTATTTT.

The chain is built from TRBV28 and TRBJ1-1; D perhaps matches TRBD1 (6 bases). Looked up from germline, CDR1 is MDHEN and CDR2 is SYDVKM. The CDR3 has 13 amino acids. V lost 5 bases and J lost 7, with 14 bases in between. The CDR3 bases are TGTGCCAGCAGTGAGGACAGCGAGGGTGAAGCTTTCTTT. Translating gives CASSEDSEGEAFF. Full variable domain (remainder filled in from reference TRBV28 and TRBJ1-1): DVKVTQSSRYLVKRTGEKVFLECVQDMDHENMFWYRQDPGLGLRLIYFSYDVKMKEKGDIPEGYSVSREKKERFSLILESASTNQTSMYLCASSEDSEGEAFFGQGTRLTVV.

The rearrangement joins TRBV27 to TRBJ1-4; TRBD1 matches at 7 bases. The CDR3 has 15 amino acids. Germline V gene data show CDR1 as MNHEY and CDR2 as SMNVEV (reference sequence). The V segment lost 5 bases and the J segment 3 bases; nucleotides outside the gene matches: 6. CDR3 protein: CASSTWTGANEKLFF. For the CDR3, the DNA is TGTGCCAGCAGTACCTGGACAGGTGCTAATGAAAAACTGTTTTTT.

CDR3 residues: CASSGRGRSSYEQYF. The DNA of the CDR3 is TGTGCCAGTAGCGGGCGGGGGAGGAGCTCCTACGAGCAGTACTTC. The V gene is TRBV19, the J gene TRBJ2-7; the match to TRBD2 covers 7 bases. V was pared by 6 bases and J by 0 bases, with 8 bases of the junction left unmatched. Germline V gives CDR1 LNHDA, CDR2 SQIVND (reference sequence). The CDR3 extends over 15 amino acids.

This clone came up a few times. The chain joins TRBV28 to TRBJ2-3; no definite D call. CDR3 length: 16 residues. Germline loops: CDR1 MDHEN, CDR2 SYDVKM. The germline V and J ends were trimmed by 2 bases and 0 bases, with 12 bases remaining between them. The CDR3 here is CASSLEFVGSTDTQYF. The CDR3, as DNA: TGTGCCAGCAGTTTAGAGTTCGTCGGGAGCACAGATACGCAGTATTTT.

The chain has TRBV6-4 and TRBJ2-2, with TRBD1 matching over 9 bases. Germline lookup yields CDR1 MRHNA and CDR2 SNTAGT. V trimming: 6 bases; J trimming: 1 base; junction bases outside the gene matches: 3. The CDR3 spans 15 residues. Here the CDR3 DNA reads TGTGCCAGCAGCAACAGGGGGCAGAACACCGGGGAGCTGTTTTTT. Its protein is CASSNRGQNTGELFF.

This clone was detected only a few times. The CDR3 spells CASSQGTGFYEQYF. The CDR3 region has the DNA TGCGCCAGCAGCCAAGGGACTGGGTTTTACGAGCAGTACTTC. The gene calls are TRBV4-3 and TRBJ2-7; the D gene is possibly TRBD2 (5 bases). The V and J ends lost 1 base and 4 bases respectively, with 11 bases between them. Germline V CDR1 and CDR2: LGHNA, YSLEER. There are 14 residues in the CDR3.

The V and J genes are TRBV7-9 and TRBJ2-7; D is possibly TRBD1 (6 bases). CDR3 size: 14 residues. V dropped 5 bases and J dropped 1 base, with 12 bases sitting between them. Germline V gives CDR1 SEHNR, CDR2 FQNEAQ (reference sequence). The CDR3 is CASSVSDSSYEQYF. The CDR3 DNA reads TGTGCCAGCAGCGTATCGGACAGTTCCTACGAGCAGTACTTC.

The V call is TRBV7-9, the J call TRBJ2-7, with D hard to call. This CDR3 spans 13 amino acids. V lost 2 bases, J lost 2 bases, and 7 bases lay in between. Germline V gene sequence: CDR1 SEHNR, CDR2 FQNEAQ (reference sequence). Written as DNA, the CDR3 is TGTGCCAGCAGCTTAAGTCAGACCTACGAGCAGTACTTC. As protein: CASSLSQTYEQYF.

This clone came up a few times. The chain is built from TRBV6-5 and TRBJ2-7; D might be TRBD1 (5 bases). Per the germline V gene, CDR1 is MNHEY and CDR2 is SVGAGI. The V end was cut by 5 bases, the J end by 3 bases, with 14 bases between. The CDR3 extends over 14 amino acids. CDR3 amino acids: CASSPTDIIYEQYF. CDR3 sequence (DNA): TGTGCCAGCAGTCCGACGGACATTATCTACGAGCAGTACTTC.

This chain connects TRBV5-4 to TRBJ1-1; D call uncertain. The CDR3 sequence is 15 residues long. Germline values: CDR1 SGHNT, CDR2 YYREEE (reference sequence). Trimming left V 0 bases short and J 5 bases short, with 14 bases between. Here the CDR3 DNA reads TGTGCCAGCAGCTTGGATAGCAGGAGGATAACTGAAGCTTTCTTT. Encoded protein: CASSLDSRRITEAFF.

On this clone: Sequence at one end of the junction differs from germline and may be a read error. The chain recombines TRBV6-6 with TRBJ2-7, with a weak D call TRBD2 (6 bases). This CDR3 is 13 amino acids long. Germline V CDR1 and CDR2: MNHNY, SVGAGI (reference sequence). CDR3 in DNA: TGTGCCAGCAGTGACTCGTCGGAGGGCGAGCAGTACTTC. Translating it yields CASSDSSEGEQYF.

The chain is built from TRBV4-1 and TRBJ2-3, with 12 bases lining up with TRBD2. Germline values: CDR1 MGHRA, CDR2 YSYEKL. The CDR3 has 18 amino acids. V dropped 1 base and J dropped 2; count of bases not matched to a gene: 7. CDR3 sequence: CASSQGPSGGAFTDTQYF. CDR3 nucleotides: TGCGCCAGCAGCCAAGGCCCTAGCGGGGGGGCATTCACAGATACGCAGTATTTT.

This clone was observed a few times. The J gene is TRBJ2-7, the V gene TRBV28, with 7 nucleotides matching TRBD2. Per the germline V gene, CDR1 is MDHEN and CDR2 is SYDVKM. This CDR3 region has 17 residues. Trimming cost V 3 bases and J 4 bases; bases outside gene matches: 15. CDR3 in DNA: TGTGCCAGCAGTTTGGAGTTTCTAGCGGACAAAACTTACGAGCAGTACTTC. Its protein is CASSLEFLADKTYEQYF.

This chain connects TRBV7-8 to TRBJ1-1, with TRBD1 matching over 9 bases. The germline CDR1 and CDR2 sequences are SGHVS and FQNEAQ. CDR3 length: 15 amino acids. V shed 5 bases and J 5 bases; nucleotides not matched to a gene: 9. The CDR3 region is CASSHPQGAATEAFF. The CDR3 nucleotides read TGTGCCAGCAGCCACCCACAGGGGGCCGCGACTGAAGCTTTCTTT.

V and J are TRBV7-2 and TRBJ2-7; perhaps TRBD2 as D (5 bases). Germline values: CDR1 SGHTA, CDR2 FQGNSA. The V end lost 8 bases, the J end lost 0 bases, and 11 bases lay between the germline ends. CDR3 length: 13 amino acids. In DNA, the CDR3 is TGTGCCAGCGCGGGCAGCATCTCCTACGAGCAGTACTTC. Translating it yields CASAGSISYEQYF.

The gene calls are TRBV4-3 and TRBJ2-1; TRBD2 matches at 15 bases. The CDR3 covers 17 residues. CDR1 is LGHNA, CDR2 YSLEER, per germline. Germline trimming cut 4 bases from V and 4 bases from J; bases unmatched to any gene: 5. This CDR3 is CASSPRTSGGAYNEQFF. As DNA, the CDR3 is TGCGCCAGCAGCCCTCGGACTAGCGGGGGGGCGTACAATGAGCAGTTCTTC.

This clone turned up a few times. The chain employs TRBV19 and TRBJ2-1, with TRBD2 identical over 8 bases. The J segment lost 0 bases and the V segment lost 7 bases, leaving 8 bases of the junction unmatched. Germline CDR1 is LNHDA and CDR2 is SQIVND (reference sequence). This CDR3 spans 16 amino acids. This CDR3 is CASKREGGDSYNEQFF. CDR3 nucleotides: TGTGCCAGTAAACGGGAGGGAGGGGACTCCTACAATGAGCAGTTCTTC.

The CDR3 nucleotides read TGTGCCAGCAGCGGACGACCTGACAGGGGGAAAGAAGCTTTCTTT. Amino acid sequence: CASSGRPDRGKEAFF. This chain links TRBV9 with TRBJ1-1; 9 bases are a match to TRBD1. V was clipped by 3 bases and J by 8 bases; unmatched bases: 11. The CDR3 has 15 residues. The germline CDR1 and CDR2 sequences are SGDLS and YYNGEE.

In its sample, this clone is medium-sized. This same CDR3 is encoded by further DNA sequences in the sample. The chain recombines TRBV7-2 with TRBJ1-5; no definite D call. Trimming pared 5 bases from V and 0 bases from J, leaving 11 bases between. In germline, CDR1 is SGHTA, CDR2 FQGNSA. The CDR3 runs to 15 residues. CDR3: CASSRDYYSNQPQHF. The DNA for the CDR3 is TGTGCCAGCAGCCGGGATTACTATAGCAATCAGCCCCAGCATTTT.

About this clone: Its ends do not fully match the called genes, so a read error is possible. This chain connects TRBV6-5 to TRBJ1-3; tentatively, D is TRBD1 (6 bases). This CDR3 spans 16 amino acids. Germline V gene data show CDR1 as MNHEY and CDR2 as SVGAGI. CDR3 sequence (DNA): TGTGCCAGCAGCTACTACAGGGAAAGCTCTGGAAACACCATATATTTT. Translation: CASSYYRESSGNTIYF.

The V gene is TRBV6-6, the J gene TRBJ2-1; 12 bases are shared with TRBD2. CDR3 length: 16 residues. Germline CDR1 reads MNHNY; CDR2 reads SVGAGI (reference sequence). V dropped 4 bases and J dropped 8; count of bases not matched to a gene: 9. CDR3 sequence (DNA): TGTGCCAGCAGTTTAGAGAGACTAGCGGGAGTAGATGAGCAGTTCTTC. Protein product: CASSLERLAGVDEQFF.

This rearrangement joins TRBV7-3 to TRBJ2-5; unclear D gene. Judging by the DNA end, TRBJ2-7 fits better; the J call may be wrong. Germline loops: CDR1 SGHTA, CDR2 FQGTGA. This CDR3 region has 15 residues. This chain's CDR3 is CASSLVDSRIHEQYF. In nucleotides, the CDR3 is TGTGCCAGCAGCCTCGTCGATAGCCGTATTCACGAGCAGTACTTC.